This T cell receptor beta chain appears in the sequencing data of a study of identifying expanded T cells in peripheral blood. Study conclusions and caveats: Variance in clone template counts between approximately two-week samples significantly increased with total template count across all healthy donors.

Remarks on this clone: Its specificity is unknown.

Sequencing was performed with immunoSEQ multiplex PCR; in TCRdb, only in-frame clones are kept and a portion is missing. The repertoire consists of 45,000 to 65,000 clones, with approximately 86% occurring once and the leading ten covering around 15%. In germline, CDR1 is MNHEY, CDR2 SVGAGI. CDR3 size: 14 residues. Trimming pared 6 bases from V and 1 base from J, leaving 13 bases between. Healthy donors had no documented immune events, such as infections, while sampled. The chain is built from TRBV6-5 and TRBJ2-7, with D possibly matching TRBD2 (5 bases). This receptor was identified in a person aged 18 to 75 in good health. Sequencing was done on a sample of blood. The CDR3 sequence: CASRSVTGSYEQYF. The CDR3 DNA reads TGTGCCAGCAGGTCCGTAACGGGGTCCTACGAGCAGTACTTC.